This T cell receptor beta chain was recorded in a study of T cell responses to AZD1222 COVID-19 vaccine (dated by TCRdb to the early 2020s). With respect to the entire study: Because spike-specific TCR depth and breadth did not differ between the two schedules, AZD1222 recipients who got a second dose at roughly 4 weeks were pooled with those who got a second dose at roughly 12 weeks. A total of about 250 trial participants underwent TCR sequencing, of whom 200 to 220 had received two doses of AZD1222 and around 25 had received two doses of the MenACWY control vaccine. Trial participants were enrolled by age into subgroups of 18-55, 56-69 and 70-plus years, and 148, 28 and 57 TCR-sequenced participants, respectively, were included in these subgroups.

Reading the label with the study, this specimen's time point is: baseline before first vaccination. The vaccinee samples were drawn from two UK trials, COV001 and COV002, one of which was a single-blind randomized controlled phase 2/3 trial testing AZD1222 (ChAdOx1 nCoV-19) in healthy adults. For TCRbeta chain sequencing, PBMC samples from trial participants were taken at day 0 and at day 28 after the second dose. A remark on this clone: Its antigen remains undetermined. No per-base quality is available; no much larger clone lies one base away.

The CDR3 regions of human TCRbeta chains were subjected to immunosequencing. On the study's bioinformatics: TCRs in the repertoires were compared against a reference library of SARS-CoV-2-specific TCRs that had been generated with the MIRA antigen-specificity platform. Breadth was defined as the fraction of unique TCRs that were SARS-CoV-2-associated, and depth was defined as the fraction of total T cells that were SARS-CoV-2-associated. Using the MIRA data, every spike-specific TCR was mapped to the spike region that the TCR reacted to and assigned to either a CD4 or a CD8 class. Log10-transformed breadth and depth values were compared by one-way ANOVA with Sidak's multiple comparisons tests. In TCRdb, the immuneACCESS table is reduced to in-frame sequences with V and J assigned. These tables do not hold every clone; where another copy was compared, an unresolved V gene accounts for under half, and the others remain unexplained. That table supplies the V and J calls and clone size; D and trimming were determined from the DNA. This sample is represented by around 200,000 clones; just over 85% of them were singletons. Approximately 0.5% of the sample goes to the ten largest clones.

V was cut back by 8 bases and J by 5 bases, leaving a gap of 21 bases between them. Based on the germline V gene, the CDR1 and CDR2 sequences are SNHLY and FYNNEI. Its CDR3 holds 15 amino acids, cysteine through phenylalanine. Just CDR3 DNA is preserved here, 45 bases in frame from base 1. General findings and caveats noted by the study authors: The vaccine-associated CD4 TCRs covered the entire spike protein, and the dominant responses fell in regions 160-218 and 743-854. Because no samples from the day 14 peak response were available, repertoires could be characterized only after the peak T cell response. Reportedly, close to half of the unique spike-specific TCRs recognized epitopes lying outside the regions that are mutated in the B.1.351 and B.1.1.7 variants. After two AZD1222 doses, spike-specific TCR breadth and depth were significantly higher than at day 0 and than in MenACWY recipients. Participants were mostly white British and included more females than males, and it was suggested by the authors that clonal diversity may have been underestimated. In the small 56-69-year group, the increase in depth fell short of significance, most likely because of low power. Conclusions about previously exposed vaccinees are limited because only six or seven AZD1222 recipients were SARS-CoV-2 seropositive at baseline.

The source of this sequence is an adult in good health. Source: peripheral blood, taken on day 0 of AZD1222 vaccination. The rearrangement joined TRBV2 to TRBJ2-5; tentative D gene TRBD1, with 6 bases matching. The CDR3 amino acid sequence is: CASGEAPGDYETQYF. The bases read TGTGCCAGCGGAGAGGCGCCAGGGGATTACGAGACCCAGTACTTC.